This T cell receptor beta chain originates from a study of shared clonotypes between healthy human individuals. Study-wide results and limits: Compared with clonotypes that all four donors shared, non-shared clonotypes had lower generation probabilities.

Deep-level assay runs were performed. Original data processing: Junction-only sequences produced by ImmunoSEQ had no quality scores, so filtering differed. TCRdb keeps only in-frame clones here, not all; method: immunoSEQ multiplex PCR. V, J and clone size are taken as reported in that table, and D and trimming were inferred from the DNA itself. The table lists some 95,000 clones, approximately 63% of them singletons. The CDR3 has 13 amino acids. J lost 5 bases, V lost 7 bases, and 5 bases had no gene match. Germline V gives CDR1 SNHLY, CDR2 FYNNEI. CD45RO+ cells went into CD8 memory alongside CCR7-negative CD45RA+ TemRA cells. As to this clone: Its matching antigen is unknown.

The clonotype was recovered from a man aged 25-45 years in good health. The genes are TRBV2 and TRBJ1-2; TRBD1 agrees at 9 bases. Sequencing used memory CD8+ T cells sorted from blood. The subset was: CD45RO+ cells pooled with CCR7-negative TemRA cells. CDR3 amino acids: CASNGDRVYGYTF. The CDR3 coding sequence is TGTGCCAGCAACGGGGACAGGGTTTATGGCTACACCTTC.